The 16 T cell receptor beta chains presented below share a single source sample, sequenced in a study of identical twins. From the 5' RACE reads, TCRdb called clonotypes with MiXCR, one entry per CDR3 protein. The sample includes 1.5 million to 2 million distinct CDR3 sequences, roughly a third seen only once; the top ten take 0.25% to 0.3%. The sample consisted of cord blood. These receptors originate from a newborn girl in good health.

This clonotype was found a few times. The CDR3 nucleotides are TGTGCCAGCAGGCCGGGTCAGGGGGTAGATACGCAGTATTTT. Translation gives CASRPGQGVDTQYF. The chain recombines TRBV5-4 with TRBJ2-3, with 7 positions matching TRBD1. Per the germline V gene, CDR1 is SGHNT and CDR2 is YYREEE (reference sequence). With 5 bases clipped from V and 5 bases from J, the junction kept 8 bases outside the gene matches. This CDR3 contains 14 residues.

This clonotype showed up just a few times. The V gene is TRBV4-2, the J gene TRBJ2-7; 8 nucleotides align to TRBD2. The junction had 6 bases not matched to a gene; V was cut back by 1 base and J by 1 base. Looked up from germline, CDR1 is LGHNA and CDR2 is YNFKEQ. The CDR3 totals 16 residues. The CDR3 reads CASSQGFTSGSYEQYF. The CDR3 bases are TGTGCCAGCAGCCAAGGGTTTACTAGCGGATCCTACGAGCAGTACTTC.

The rearrangement joins TRBV12-3 or TRBV12-4 to TRBJ2-3; unclear D gene. The CDR3 is made up of 12 amino acids. The V gene lost 11 bases and the J gene lost 2 bases, with 11 bases spanning the gap. The DNA of the CDR3 is TGTGCCGGCAAAGGGAACACAGATACGCAGTATTTT. Residues: CAGKGNTDTQYF.

This clonotype was recorded at least ten times. V and J are TRBV5-6 and TRBJ2-1; 7 nucleotides match TRBD2. V gave up 0 bases and J gave up 2 bases; unmatched junction bases: 5. The CDR3 sequence is 16 residues long. Germline lookup yields CDR1 SGHDT and CDR2 YYEEEE. CDR3 loop: CASSLGASGTYNEQFF. The CDR3 DNA sequence: TGTGCCAGCAGCTTGGGGGCTAGCGGTACCTACAATGAGCAGTTCTTC.

The chain recombines TRBV6-5 with TRBJ2-3; tentatively, D is TRBD1 or TRBD2 (6 bases each). The CDR3 extends over 18 amino acids. CDR1 MNHEY and CDR2 SVGAGI come from the germline V gene. V lost 0 bases, J lost 3 bases, and 19 bases lay in between. The CDR3 sequence is CASSYSTRGKGGTDTQYF. CDR3 nucleotide sequence: TGTGCCAGCAGTTACTCGACCAGGGGAAAAGGGGGGACAGATACGCAGTATTTT.

This chain joins TRBV27 and TRBJ2-7, with D perhaps TRBD2 (5 bases). Trimming took 8 bases from V and 3 from J, leaving 8 bases between them. Germline-derived CDR1 and CDR2 are MNHEY and SMNVEV (reference sequence). The CDR3 is 11 residues long. The CDR3 sequence is CASAGNYEQYF. The CDR3 DNA follows: TGTGCCAGCGCGGGCAACTACGAGCAGTACTTC.

This clonotype was seen at least ten times. V and J are TRBV6-1 and TRBJ2-3, with D unresolved. This CDR3 contains 11 residues. The germline V gene has CDR1 MNHNS and CDR2 SASEGT. The ends were cut back, 1 base at V and 7 bases at J, with 3 bases in the middle. CDR3 residues: CASSEGYTQYF. The CDR3 DNA follows: TGTGCCAGCAGTGAAGGGTATACGCAGTATTTT.

In this sample, this clonotype turned up a few times. The chain links TRBV11-2 to TRBJ2-3; the D is unclear. CDR3 size: 13 residues. V dropped 0 bases and J dropped 12 bases, with 13 bases sitting between them. Germline V gene sequence: CDR1 SGHAT, CDR2 FQNNGV. The CDR3 region has the DNA TGTGCCAGCAGCTTAGACGCGGCGGAGAATCAGTATTTT. Its translation: CASSLDAAENQYF.

This clonotype was seen only a few times. V gene TRBV10-3 combines with J gene TRBJ2-1; perhaps TRBD1 as D (5 bases). V lost 4 bases to trimming and J lost 5 bases, with 18 bases between them. Germline CDR1 and CDR2: ENHRY and SYGVKD. The CDR3 is made up of 16 amino acids. CDR3 sequence (DNA): TGTGCCATCAGTGGTCCGGCAGGGAACCCTAACAATGAGCAGTTCTTC. Translation gives CAISGPAGNPNNEQFF.

Only one count was recorded for this clonotype. The J gene is TRBJ1-1, the V gene TRBV27; no firm D call. The CDR3 loop spans 15 amino acids. CDR1 and CDR2 (germline): MNHEY, SMNVEV (reference sequence). Trimming pared 0 bases from V and 4 bases from J, leaving 12 bases between. The CDR3 nucleotides read TGTGCCAGCAGTTTATCCGTGGGGTTGAGCACTGAAGCTTTCTTT. Its protein is CASSLSVGLSTEAFF.

In this sample, this clonotype turned up a few times. The chain couples TRBV14 to TRBJ2-1; TRBD2 agrees at 11 bases. The CDR3 totals 17 residues. The trim removed 4 bases at V and 4 bases at J, leaving 9 bases unmatched. Germline-derived CDR1 and CDR2 are SGHDN and FVKESK. CDR3 residues: CASSLYTSGSRYNEQFF. The CDR3 DNA sequence: TGTGCCAGCAGCCTATACACTAGCGGGAGTAGGTACAATGAGCAGTTCTTC.

The chain couples TRBV6-1 to TRBJ1-2; D unclear. The CDR3 runs to 15 residues. Germline V gene data show CDR1 as MNHNS and CDR2 as SASEGT. Trimming removed 2 bases at V and 2 bases at J, with 12 bases between. The CDR3 nucleotides read TGTGCCAGCAGTGAATTCCTGGACGGGAACTATGGCTACACCTTC. It codes for CASSEFLDGNYGYTF.

This clonotype was counted a few times. This sequence joins TRBV24-1 and TRBJ2-2, with D maybe TRBD1 (5 bases). V shed 9 bases and J shed 6 bases, with 10 bases lying between them. CDR3 length: 12 residues. Germline CDR1 and CDR2: KGHDR and SFDVKD. The CDR3 loop is CATGTGAGELFF. CDR3 bases: TGTGCCACCGGAACAGGTGCCGGGGAGCTGTTTTTT.

This chain joins TRBV20-1 and TRBJ2-3; possible D gene TRBD2, 6 bases. Germline CDR1 is DFQATT and CDR2 is SNEGSKA (reference sequence). V was pared by 6 bases and J by 0 bases, with 13 bases between. This CDR3 region has 14 residues. The CDR3 sequence is CSAPGLKSTDTQYF. The CDR3 nucleotides read TGCAGTGCCCCAGGACTAAAAAGCACAGATACGCAGTATTTT.

The chain recombines TRBV20-1 with TRBJ2-7; tentatively, D is TRBD2 (5 bases). The J call is doubtful: the DNA matches TRBJ2-5 better. There are 15 residues in the CDR3. Germline-derived CDR1 and CDR2 are DFQATT and SNEGSKA (reference sequence). The CDR3 DNA reads as TGCAGTGCTAGGTGCCGGGCTACGGGGTTAGAGACCCAGTACTTC. Encoded protein: CSARCRATGLETQYF.

This clonotype was detected a few times. CDR3 DNA sequence: TGTGCCAGCAGCTTAAGGCTAGGGGGCATTCAGTACTTC. This codes for CASSLRLGGIQYF. The J gene is TRBJ2-4, the V gene TRBV7-9; D might be TRBD1 (6 bases). This CDR3 spans 13 amino acids. The V and J ends lost 2 bases and 9 bases respectively, with 11 bases between them. Germline-derived CDR1 and CDR2 are SEHNR and FQNEAQ (reference sequence).